This T cell receptor (beta chain) is drawn from a study of control samples from healthy donors and cancer patients. Germline values: CDR1 LGHNA, CDR2 YNFKEQ. The CDR3 extends over 15 amino acids. V dropped 0 bases and J dropped 9 bases, with 14 bases sitting between them. Using immunoSEQ multiplex PCR, the repertoire was profiled, and TCRdb retains in-frame clones only, with some absent. The repertoire holds roughly 150,000 clones, with 80% to 95% as singletons. This receptor was identified in a woman younger than 45 in good health. Sequencing used blood. The V gene is TRBV4-2, the J gene TRBJ1-4; D is perhaps TRBD1 (5 bases). The CDR3 DNA is TGTGCCAGCAGCCAAGATGGGCAGGGTCCTAAAAAACTGTTTTTT. It translates to CASSQDGQGPKKLFF.